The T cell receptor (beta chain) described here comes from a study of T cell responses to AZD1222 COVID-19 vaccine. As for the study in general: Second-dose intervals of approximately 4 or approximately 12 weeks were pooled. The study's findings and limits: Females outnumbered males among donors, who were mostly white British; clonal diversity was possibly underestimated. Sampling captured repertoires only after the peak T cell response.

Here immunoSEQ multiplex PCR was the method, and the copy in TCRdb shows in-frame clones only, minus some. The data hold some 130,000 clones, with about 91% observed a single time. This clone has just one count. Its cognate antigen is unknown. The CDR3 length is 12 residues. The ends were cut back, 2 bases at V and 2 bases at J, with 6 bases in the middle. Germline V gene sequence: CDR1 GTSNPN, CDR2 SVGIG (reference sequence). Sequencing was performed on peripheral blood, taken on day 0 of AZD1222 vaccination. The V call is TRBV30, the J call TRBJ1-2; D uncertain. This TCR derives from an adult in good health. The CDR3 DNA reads TGTGCCTGGAGTAGAGGGAACTATGGCTACACCTTC. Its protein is CAWSRGNYGYTF.